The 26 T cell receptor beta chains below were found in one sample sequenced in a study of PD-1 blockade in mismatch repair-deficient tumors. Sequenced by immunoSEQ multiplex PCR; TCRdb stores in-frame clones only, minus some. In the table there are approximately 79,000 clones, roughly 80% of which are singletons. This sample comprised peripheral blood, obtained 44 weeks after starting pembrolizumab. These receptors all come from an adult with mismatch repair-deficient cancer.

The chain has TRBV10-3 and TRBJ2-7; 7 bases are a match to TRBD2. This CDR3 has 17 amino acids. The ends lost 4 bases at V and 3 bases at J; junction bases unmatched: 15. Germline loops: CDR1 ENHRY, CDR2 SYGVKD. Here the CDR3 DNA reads TGTGCCATCAGTGGCGCAGAGTTCCGTGCGGGAGACTACGAGCAGTACTTC. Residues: CAISGAEFRAGDYEQYF.

This CDR3 is CASTLRDRVPYEQYF. CDR3 nucleotides: TGTGCCAGCACGTTGCGGGACAGGGTCCCCTACGAGCAGTACTTC. This sequence joins TRBV6-5 and TRBJ2-7, with 9 positions matching TRBD1. Per germline, CDR1 MNHEY and CDR2 SVGAGI. The junction had 9 bases not matched to a gene; V was cut back by 7 bases and J by 2 bases. There are 15 residues in the CDR3.

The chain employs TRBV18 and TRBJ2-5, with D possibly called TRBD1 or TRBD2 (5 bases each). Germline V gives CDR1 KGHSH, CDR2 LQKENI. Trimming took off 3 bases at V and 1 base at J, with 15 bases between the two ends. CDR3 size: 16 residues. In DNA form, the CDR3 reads TGTGCCAGCTCACCCAGCTGGGACGGAGGCCAAGAGACCCAGTACTTC. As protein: CASSPSWDGGQETQYF.

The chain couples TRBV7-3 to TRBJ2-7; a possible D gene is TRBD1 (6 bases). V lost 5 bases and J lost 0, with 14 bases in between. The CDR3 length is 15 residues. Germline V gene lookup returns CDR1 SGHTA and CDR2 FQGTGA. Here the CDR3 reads CASSLDGTYSYEQYF. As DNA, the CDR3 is TGTGCCAGCAGCCTCGACGGGACATACTCCTACGAGCAGTACTTC.

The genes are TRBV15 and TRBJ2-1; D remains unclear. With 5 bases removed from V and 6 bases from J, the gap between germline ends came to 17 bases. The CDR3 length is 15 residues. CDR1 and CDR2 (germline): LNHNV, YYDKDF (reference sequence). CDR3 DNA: TGTGCCACCAGCGCTCAGCTCCACTCGGGCAATGAGCAGTTCTTC. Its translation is CATSAQLHSGNEQFF.

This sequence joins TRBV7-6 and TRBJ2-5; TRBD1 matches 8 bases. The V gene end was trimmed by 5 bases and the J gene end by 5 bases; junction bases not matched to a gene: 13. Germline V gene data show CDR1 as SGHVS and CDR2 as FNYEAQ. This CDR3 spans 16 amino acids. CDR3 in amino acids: CASSRDQGAFRETQYF. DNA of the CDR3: TGTGCCAGCAGCCGAGACCAGGGGGCATTCAGGGAGACCCAGTACTTC.

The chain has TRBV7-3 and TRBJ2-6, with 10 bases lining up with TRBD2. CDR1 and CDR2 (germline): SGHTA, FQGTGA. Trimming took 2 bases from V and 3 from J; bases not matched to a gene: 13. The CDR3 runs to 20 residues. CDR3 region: CASSLLASGRGAGGANVLTF. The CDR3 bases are TGTGCCAGCAGCTTATTGGCTAGCGGGAGAGGTGCAGGTGGGGCCAACGTCCTGACTTTC.

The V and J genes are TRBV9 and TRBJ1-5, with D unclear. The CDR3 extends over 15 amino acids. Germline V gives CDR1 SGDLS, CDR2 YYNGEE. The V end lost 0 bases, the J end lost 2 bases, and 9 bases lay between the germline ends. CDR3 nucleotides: TGTGCCAGCAGCGTAGAGGGTTTGGGCAATCAGCCCCAGCATTTT. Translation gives CASSVEGLGNQPQHF.

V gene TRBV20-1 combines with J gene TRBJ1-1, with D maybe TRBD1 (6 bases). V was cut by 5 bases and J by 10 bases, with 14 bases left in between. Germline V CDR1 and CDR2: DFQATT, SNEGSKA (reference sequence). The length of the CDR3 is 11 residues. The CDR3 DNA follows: TGCAGTGCTTACAGGGCCCTGGGAGCTTTCTTT. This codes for CSAYRALGAFF.

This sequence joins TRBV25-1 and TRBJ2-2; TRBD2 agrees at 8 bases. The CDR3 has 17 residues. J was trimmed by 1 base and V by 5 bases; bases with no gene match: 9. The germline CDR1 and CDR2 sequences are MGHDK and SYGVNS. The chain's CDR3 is CASSPREGPMNTGELFF. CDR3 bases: TGTGCCAGCAGTCCCCGGGAGGGCCCAATGAACACCGGGGAGCTGTTTTTT. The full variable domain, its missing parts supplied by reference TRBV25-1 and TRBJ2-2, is EADIYQTPRYLVIGTGKKITLECSQTMGHDKMYWYQQDPGMELHLIHYSYGVNSTEKGDLSSESTVSRIRTEHFPLTLESARPSHTSQYLCASSPREGPMNTGELFFGEGSRLTVL.

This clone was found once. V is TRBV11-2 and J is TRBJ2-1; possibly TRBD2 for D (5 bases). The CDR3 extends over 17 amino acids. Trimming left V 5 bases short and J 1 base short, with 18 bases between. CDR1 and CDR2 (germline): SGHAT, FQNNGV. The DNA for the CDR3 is TGTGCCAGCAGCCCCGGTTTGAGGGTAGTTTCCTACAATGAGCAGTTCTTC. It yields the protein CASSPGLRVVSYNEQFF.

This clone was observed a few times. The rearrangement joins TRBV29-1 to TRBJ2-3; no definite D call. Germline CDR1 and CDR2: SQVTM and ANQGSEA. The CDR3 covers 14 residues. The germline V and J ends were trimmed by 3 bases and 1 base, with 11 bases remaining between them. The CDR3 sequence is CSVDSPQGTDTQYF. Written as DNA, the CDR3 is TGCAGCGTTGATTCCCCGCAGGGCACAGATACGCAGTATTTT.

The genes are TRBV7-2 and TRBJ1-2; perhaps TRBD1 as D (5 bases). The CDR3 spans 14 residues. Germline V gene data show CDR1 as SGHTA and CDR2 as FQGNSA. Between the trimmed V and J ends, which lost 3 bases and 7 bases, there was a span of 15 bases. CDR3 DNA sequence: TGTGCCAGCAGCTTCGCGGGGGTCCATGGTGGCTACACCTTC. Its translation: CASSFAGVHGGYTF.

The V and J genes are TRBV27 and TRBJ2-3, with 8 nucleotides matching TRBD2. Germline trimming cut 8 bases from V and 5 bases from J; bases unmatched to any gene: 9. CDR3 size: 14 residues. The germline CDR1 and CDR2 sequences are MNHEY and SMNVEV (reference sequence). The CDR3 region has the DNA TGTGCCAGCGCTCCCAGCGGGAGAAGAGATACGCAGTATTTT. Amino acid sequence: CASAPSGRRDTQYF.

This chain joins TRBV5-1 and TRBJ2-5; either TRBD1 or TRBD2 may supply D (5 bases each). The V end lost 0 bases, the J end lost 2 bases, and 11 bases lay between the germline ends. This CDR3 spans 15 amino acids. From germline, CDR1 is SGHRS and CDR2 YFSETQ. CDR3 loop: CASSLEGRSQETQYF. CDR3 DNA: TGCGCCAGCAGCTTGGAGGGACGTTCTCAAGAGACCCAGTACTTC.

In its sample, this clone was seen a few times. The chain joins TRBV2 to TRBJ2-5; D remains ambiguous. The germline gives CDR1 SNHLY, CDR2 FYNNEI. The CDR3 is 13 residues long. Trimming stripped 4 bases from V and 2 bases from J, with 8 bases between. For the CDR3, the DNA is TGTGCCAGCAGTGTGAGGCAGCAAGAGACCCAGTACTTC. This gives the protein CASSVRQQETQYF.

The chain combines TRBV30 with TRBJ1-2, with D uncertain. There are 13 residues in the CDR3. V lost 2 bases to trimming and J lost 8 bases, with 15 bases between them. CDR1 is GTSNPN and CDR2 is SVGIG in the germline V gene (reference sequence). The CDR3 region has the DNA TGTGCCTGGAGTACCGGGCCCCTAAACGGCTACACCTTC. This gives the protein CAWSTGPLNGYTF.

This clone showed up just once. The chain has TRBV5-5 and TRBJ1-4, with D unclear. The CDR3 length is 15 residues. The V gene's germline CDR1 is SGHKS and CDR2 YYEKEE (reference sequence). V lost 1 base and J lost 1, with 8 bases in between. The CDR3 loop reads CASSLTALTNEKLFF. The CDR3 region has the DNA TGTGCCAGCAGCTTGACGGCTCTAACTAATGAAAAACTGTTTTTT.

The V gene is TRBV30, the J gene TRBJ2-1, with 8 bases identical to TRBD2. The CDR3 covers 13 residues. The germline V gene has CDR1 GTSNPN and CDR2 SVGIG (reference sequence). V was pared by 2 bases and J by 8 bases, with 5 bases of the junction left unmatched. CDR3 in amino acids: CAWSRRAGDEQFF. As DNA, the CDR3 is TGTGCCTGGAGTCGGCGAGCGGGGGATGAGCAGTTCTTC.

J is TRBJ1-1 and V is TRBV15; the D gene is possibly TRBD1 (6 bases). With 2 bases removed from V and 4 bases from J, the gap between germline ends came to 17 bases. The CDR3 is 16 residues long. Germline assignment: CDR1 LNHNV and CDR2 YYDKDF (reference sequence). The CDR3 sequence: CATSRLTGKSATEAFF. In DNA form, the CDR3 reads TGTGCCACCAGCAGACTTACAGGGAAGTCGGCCACTGAAGCTTTCTTT.

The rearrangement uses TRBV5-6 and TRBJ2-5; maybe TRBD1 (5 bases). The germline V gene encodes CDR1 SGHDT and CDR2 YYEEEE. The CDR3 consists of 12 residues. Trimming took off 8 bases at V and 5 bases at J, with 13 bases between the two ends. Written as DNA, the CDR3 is TGTGCCAGTAAAGGGGTACCGGAGACCCAGTACTTC. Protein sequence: CASKGVPETQYF.

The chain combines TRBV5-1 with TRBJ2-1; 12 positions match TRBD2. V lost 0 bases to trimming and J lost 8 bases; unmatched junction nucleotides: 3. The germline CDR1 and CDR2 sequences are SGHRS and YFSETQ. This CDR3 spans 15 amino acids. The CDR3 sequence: CASSLALAGGHEQFF. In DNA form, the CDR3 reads TGCGCCAGCAGCTTGGCGCTAGCGGGAGGGCATGAGCAGTTCTTC.

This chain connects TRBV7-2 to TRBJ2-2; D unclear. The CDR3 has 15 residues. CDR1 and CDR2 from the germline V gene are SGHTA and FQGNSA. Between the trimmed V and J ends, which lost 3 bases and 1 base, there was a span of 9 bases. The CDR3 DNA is TGTGCCAGCAGCTTCCCGAAGGGGAACACCGGGGAGCTGTTTTTT. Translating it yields CASSFPKGNTGELFF.

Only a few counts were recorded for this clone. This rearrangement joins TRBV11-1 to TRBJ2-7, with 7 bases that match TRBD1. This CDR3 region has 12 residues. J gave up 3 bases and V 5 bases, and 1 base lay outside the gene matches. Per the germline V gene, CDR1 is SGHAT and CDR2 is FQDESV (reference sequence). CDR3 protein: CASSRTGYEQYF. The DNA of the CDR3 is TGTGCCAGCAGCCGGACAGGCTACGAGCAGTACTTC.

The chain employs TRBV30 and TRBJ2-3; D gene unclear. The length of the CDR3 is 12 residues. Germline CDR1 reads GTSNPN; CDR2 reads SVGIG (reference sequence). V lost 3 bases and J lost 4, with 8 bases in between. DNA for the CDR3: TGTGCCTGGAGGCGTGCCGCAGATACGCAGTATTTT. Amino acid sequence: CAWRRAADTQYF. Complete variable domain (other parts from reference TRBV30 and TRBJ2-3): SQTIHQWPATLVQPVGSPLSLECTVEGTSNPNLYWYRQAAGRGLQLLFYSVGIGQISSEVPQNLSASRPQDRQFILSSKKLLLSDSGFYLCAWRRAADTQYFGPGTRLTVL.

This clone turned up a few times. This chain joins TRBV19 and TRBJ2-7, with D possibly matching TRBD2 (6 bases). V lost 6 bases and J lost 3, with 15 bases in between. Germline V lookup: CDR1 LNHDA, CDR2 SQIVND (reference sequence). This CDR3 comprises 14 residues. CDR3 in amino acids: CASRVQSGDYEQYF. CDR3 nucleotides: TGTGCCAGTAGGGTCCAATCGGGAGACTACGAGCAGTACTTC.